This T cell receptor (beta chain) appears in the sequencing data of a study of CD8+ T cells in alopecia areata. Study-wide findings and caveats: The study found higher clonality in lesional than normal scalp, especially in alopecia totalis/universalis.

With regard to this clone: Antigen unknown.

V lost 1 base, J lost 2 bases, and 8 bases lay in between. Germline V gene sequence: CDR1 GTSNPN, CDR2 SVGIG (reference sequence). CDR3 length: 13 amino acids. Following extraction, RNA underwent reverse transcription to cDNA, which served as the sequencing template. The assay was immunoSEQ multiplex PCR, and TCRdb's table has in-frame clones only and misses some. The sample lists around 150,000 clones; less than 75% were seen once. This clonotype originated in a human donor in good health. What was sequenced was CD8+ T cells sorted from blood. The V call is TRBV30, the J call TRBJ1-1; D is unresolved. The CDR3 nucleotides are TGTGCCTGGAGTGACGGCCCTAACACTGAAGCTTTCTTT. Its protein is CAWSDGPNTEAFF.